This TCR beta chain was recorded in a study of blood T cell repertoires in COVID-19. In the study overall: In each case, the material was cDNA or gDNA derived from T cells, B-cell-depleted T cells, or PBMCs.

As originally analysed: Estimated nucleated cell counts came from reference gene primer amplification. The data were produced by immunoSEQ multiplex PCR, yet TCRdb's version contains in-frame clones alone and is incomplete. For V, J and clone size, that table is used; D and trimming come from the DNA. Here the sample spans 200,000 to 250,000 clones, approximately 88% being singletons. With 8 bases removed from V and 7 bases from J, the gap between germline ends came to 15 bases. Germline V gene sequence: CDR1 LGHDT, CDR2 YNNKEL (reference sequence). The CDR3 sequence is 13 residues long. A COVID-19 case had been met by exposed participants during the 2 weeks before study entry.

This chain joins TRBV3-1 (or the pseudogene TRBV3-2) and TRBJ1-5; possibly TRBD1 for D (6 bases). Sequencing used PBMCs or T cells enriched from blood (not recorded which). The TCR sequence derives from a woman aged 25 to 39 who had been exposed to COVID-19. The CDR3 region has the DNA TGTGCCAGCGGTAGTGAGACAGGACAGCCCCAGCATTTT. This codes for CASGSETGQPQHF.